Listed below are T cell receptor beta chains from one sample, sequenced in a study of cytomegalovirus exposure and HLA in healthy donors. TCRdb's copy holds only in-frame clones and misses some; the assay was immunoSEQ multiplex PCR. This table holds roughly 160,000 clones, approximately 78% found once. Material for sequencing was PBMCs. These receptors all stem from a male donor in good health and CMV-seronegative. CDR3s include the opening cysteine and the closing phenylalanine or tryptophan. Fields, in order: D gene, clone size, J gene, V gene, CDR3 DNA, CDR3 protein. The D gene is left open where the match is weak. The size field is filled for only some rows; it gives once, few, many or a size class.

TRBD1 | NA | TRBJ1-1 | TRBV6-1 | TGTGCCAGCAGTGAAGGACAGGGACTGAACACTGAAGCTTTCTTT | CASSEGQGLNTEAFF
NA | NA | TRBJ1-1 | TRBV5-4 | TGTGCCAGCAGCTTTCCAGGGGAGAACGCTGAAGCTTTCTTT | CASSFPGENAEAFF
TRBD1 | few | TRBJ1-1 | TRBV6-1 | TGTGCCAGCAGTGTAGAGACAGGGGCGAGAGAAGCTTTCTTT | CASSVETGAREAFF
NA | NA | TRBJ2-7 | TRBV14 | TGTGCCAGCAGCCCACCCTTCGCAGGGGCCGAGCAGTACTTC | CASSPPFAGAEQYF
TRBD1 | NA | TRBJ1-6 | TRBV23-1 | TGCGCCAGCAGTCAACCCGGACAGGCGAGCTCCTATAATTCACCCCTCCACTTT | CASSQPGQASSYNSPLHF
NA | NA | TRBJ2-7 | TRBV30 | TGTGCCTGGAGGGTCGACAGCTTCTACGAGCAGTACTTC | CAWRVDSFYEQYF
NA | NA | TRBJ1-2 | TRBV19 | TGTGCCAGTAGTCGGTCAGGGTTAGAAGCTAACTATGGCTACACCTTC | CASSRSGLEANYGYTF
NA | NA | TRBJ2-7 | TRBV2 | TGTGCCAGCAGTGTTGGCCAGGCCTACGAGCAGTACTTC | CASSVGQAYEQYF
TRBD1 | NA | TRBJ2-5 | TRBV5-1 | TGCGCCAGCAGCTTGGAGGGACAGGGTAAAGAGACCCAGTACTTC | CASSLEGQGKETQYF
NA | NA | TRBJ1-1 | TRBV7-2 | TGTGCCAGCAGCCACCGGGATGCTGAAGCTTTCTTT | CASSHRDAEAFF
TRBD1 | NA | TRBJ1-2 | TRBV2 | TGTGCCAGCACCTCAATGGGGACAGTGGGTGGCTACACCTTC | CASTSMGTVGGYTF
NA | NA | TRBJ2-3 | TRBV28 | TGTGCCTATTCGGGACTCGACGGAACAGATACGCAGTATTTT | CAYSGLDGTDTQYF
NA | NA | TRBJ1-4 | TRBV5-4 | TGTGCCAGCAGCTTAAGGCAGGGCGGAGAAAAACTGTTTTTT | CASSLRQGGEKLFF
NA | NA | TRBJ2-7 | TRBV29-1 | TGCAGCGTTGTCCCCGGGGTCCGGGACGAGCAGTACTTC | CSVVPGVRDEQYF
TRBD2 | once | TRBJ2-1 | TRBV5-4 | TGTGCCAGCAGACCATCGGGAGGGGCGCACAATGAGCAGTTCTTC | CASRPSGGAHNEQFF